The rows below give T cell receptor beta chains drawn from one sample of a study of early stage breast cancer tumors. Sequencing used immunoSEQ multiplex PCR; TCRdb keeps in-frame clones, though not all of them. The table has about 29,000 clones, just under 85% seen once. Input material: blood. The source is a person aged 45 to 59 with breast cancer. Each CDR3 is given with its conserved first and last residue. D genes are given only for firm matches. Size is omitted from some rows. Given values are once, few, many or a class for expanded clones.

clone_size: -
d_call: -
j_call: TRBJ2-7
v_call: TRBV7-2
cdr3_aa: CASSLSRLDTEQYF
cdr3_nt: TGTGCCAGCAGCTTAAGCCGCCTAGATACCGAGCAGTACTTC

clone_size: -
d_call: TRBD1
j_call: TRBJ2-7
v_call: TRBV5-1
cdr3_aa: CASSFRDRGPGGSYEQYF
cdr3_nt: TGCGCCAGCAGCTTCCGGGACAGGGGACCCGGGGGCTCCTACGAGCAGTACTTC

clone_size: -
d_call: -
j_call: TRBJ2-1
v_call: TRBV29-1
cdr3_aa: CSVEAQSSYNEQFF
cdr3_nt: TGCAGCGTTGAAGCCCAAAGCTCCTACAATGAGCAGTTCTTC

clone_size: -
d_call: -
j_call: TRBJ1-2
v_call: TRBV11-1
cdr3_aa: CASSAGDGIYGYTF
cdr3_nt: TGTGCCAGCAGCGCCGGTGACGGAATCTATGGCTACACCTTC

clone_size: -
d_call: TRBD1
j_call: TRBJ2-2
v_call: TRBV18
cdr3_aa: CASSLGQVNTGELFF
cdr3_nt: TGTGCCAGCTCACTGGGACAGGTTAACACCGGGGAGCTGTTTTTT

clone_size: once
d_call: TRBD2
j_call: TRBJ2-5
v_call: TRBV7-8
cdr3_aa: CASSLAGASGAQETQYF
cdr3_nt: TGTGCCAGCAGCTTAGCGGGGGCTAGCGGGGCACAAGAGACCCAGTACTTC

clone_size: -
d_call: TRBD1
j_call: TRBJ1-1
v_call: TRBV19
cdr3_aa: CATTGVSLTEAFF
cdr3_nt: TGTGCCACGACAGGGGTTTCGCTCACTGAAGCTTTCTTT

clone_size: -
d_call: -
j_call: TRBJ2-3
v_call: TRBV21-1
cdr3_aa: CASSKVGPGPSSTDTQYF
cdr3_nt: TGTGCCAGCAGCAAAGTGGGCCCAGGTCCATCTAGCACAGATACGCAGTATTTT

clone_size: -
d_call: -
j_call: TRBJ2-7
v_call: TRBV5-6
cdr3_aa: CASSLWRSSYEQYF
cdr3_nt: TGTGCCAGCAGCTTGTGGAGGAGCTCCTACGAGCAGTACTTC

clone_size: -
d_call: TRBD2
j_call: TRBJ2-3
v_call: TRBV10-2
cdr3_aa: CASREISGGTSTDTQYF
cdr3_nt: TGCGCCAGCAGAGAAATCTCGGGGGGGACTAGCACAGATACGCAGTATTTT

clone_size: -
d_call: -
j_call: TRBJ2-7
v_call: TRBV19
cdr3_aa: CASRALGTYEQYF
cdr3_nt: TGTGCCAGTAGGGCCCTCGGGACCTACGAGCAGTACTTC

clone_size: -
d_call: TRBD1
j_call: TRBJ2-2
v_call: TRBV6-1
cdr3_aa: CASIHTGGRAGELFF
cdr3_nt: TGTGCCAGCATCCATACAGGGGGCAGGGCCGGGGAGCTGTTTTTT

clone_size: -
d_call: -
j_call: TRBJ2-7
v_call: TRBV6-1
cdr3_aa: CASSHSPNEQYF
cdr3_nt: TGTGCCTCCAGCCACAGTCCTAACGAGCAGTACTTC

clone_size: -
d_call: -
j_call: TRBJ1-1
v_call: TRBV11-2
cdr3_aa: CASSAVQKPSEAFF
cdr3_nt: TGTGCCAGCAGCGCAGTCCAAAAACCTTCTGAAGCTTTCTTT

clone_size: -
d_call: -
j_call: TRBJ1-1
v_call: TRBV7-2
cdr3_aa: CASSYLSAKAFF
cdr3_nt: TGTGCCAGCAGCTATTTATCGGCCAAAGCTTTCTTT

clone_size: -
d_call: -
j_call: TRBJ1-2
v_call: TRBV2
cdr3_aa: CASSESRAVDGYTF
cdr3_nt: TGTGCCAGCAGTGAGTCGCGAGCCGTTGATGGCTACACCTTC

clone_size: few
d_call: -
j_call: TRBJ1-2
v_call: TRBV4-2
cdr3_aa: CASSQEGGSNYGYTF
cdr3_nt: TGTGCCAGCAGCCAAGAGGGCGGATCTAACTATGGCTACACCTTC